The source of this T cell receptor (beta chain) is a study of blood T cells in healthy people across ages. CDR1 is SGDLS and CDR2 is YYNGEE in the germline V gene. The V and J ends lost 3 bases and 5 bases, in that order; junction bases with no gene match: 4. There are 14 residues in the CDR3. This clonotype was seen many times. Primed by a sample-barcoded 5' primer and a J-beta primer mix, a second PCR proceeded for about 6 to 11 cycles. TCRdb ran MiXCR on the 5' RACE reads and lists one entry per CDR3 protein. The table lists around 1,000,000 distinct CDR3 sequences, under 30% of them singletons, with approximately 0.71% in the top ten. Another study also made use of these data, one on T cells of mothers and their children. This second study says: In related and unrelated pairs alike, thymic selection shapes TCR recombination output, with inherited differences minor.

Source material: blood. The chain combines TRBV9 with TRBJ2-1; the match to TRBD2 covers 8 bases. This clonotype was sampled from a girl aged 2 to 9 in good health. CDR3 sequence (DNA): TGTGCCAGCAGCGCGGGAGGGCGAAACAATGAGCAGTTCTTC. It codes for CASSAGGRNNEQFF.